This T cell receptor beta chain was recovered during a study of blood T cell repertoires in COVID-19. Study as a whole: Sample material is recorded as cDNA or gDNA derived from T cells, B-cell-depleted T cells, or PBMCs.

The method was immunoSEQ multiplex PCR; TCRdb's version includes in-frame clones alone and lacks a portion of them. The table includes about 140,000 clones, more than 65% detected once. The CDR3 runs 15 residues. V trimming: 6 bases; J trimming: 1 base; junction bases outside the gene matches: 7. Germline lookup yields CDR1 WSHSY and CDR2 SAAADI. V usage is TRBV10-2 and J usage is TRBJ1-1; 8 nucleotides line up with TRBD1. Specimen: peripheral blood. The TCR originated in a man in his fifties or sixties with active or convalescent COVID-19. In nucleotides, the CDR3 is TGCGCCAGCAGCTACCCAGGACAGGGGAACACTGAAGCTTTCTTT. This codes for CASSYPGQGNTEAFF.